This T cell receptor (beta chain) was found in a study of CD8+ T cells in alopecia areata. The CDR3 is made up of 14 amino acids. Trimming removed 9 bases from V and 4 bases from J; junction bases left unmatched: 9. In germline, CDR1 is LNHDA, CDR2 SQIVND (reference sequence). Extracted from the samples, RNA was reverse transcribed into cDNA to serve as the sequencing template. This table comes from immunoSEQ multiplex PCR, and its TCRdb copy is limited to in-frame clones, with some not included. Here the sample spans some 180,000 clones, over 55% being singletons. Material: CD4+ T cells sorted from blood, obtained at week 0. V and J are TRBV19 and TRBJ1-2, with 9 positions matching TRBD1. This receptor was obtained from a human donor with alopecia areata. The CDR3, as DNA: TGTGCCAGCTCTATCTGGGGACAGGGCTATGGCTACACCTTC. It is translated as CASSIWGQGYGYTF.